One sample yielded the 10 T cell receptor beta chains listed below, sequenced in a study of cytomegalovirus exposure and HLA in healthy donors. Researchers ran the PCR with 60 Vbeta and 13 Jbeta primers. TCRdb keeps only in-frame clones here, not all; method: immunoSEQ multiplex PCR. The sample carries roughly 160,000 clones, roughly 78% recorded once. The sample taken for sequencing was PBMCs. The origin of the receptors is a woman aged 45-60 years in good health and CMV-seropositive.

This chain connects TRBV5-1 to TRBJ2-1; maybe TRBD2 (5 bases). Per germline, CDR1 SGHRS and CDR2 YFSETQ. This CDR3 region has 18 residues. The V end was cut by 1 base, the J end by 0 bases, with 17 bases between. The CDR3 reads CASSLSGGYSSSYNEQFF. For the CDR3, the DNA is TGCGCCAGCAGCTTGTCGGGCGGGTACTCCAGCTCCTACAATGAGCAGTTCTTC. The whole variable domain, remainder taken from reference TRBV5-1 and TRBJ2-1, is KAGVTQTPRYLIKTRGQQVTLSCSPISGHRSVSWYQQTPGQGLQFLFEYFSETQRNKGNFPGRFSGRQFSNSRSEMNVSTLELGDSALYLCASSLSGGYSSSYNEQFFGPGTRLTVL.

CDR3 region: CASSPIDLSGAYTGELFF. The CDR3 DNA follows: TGTGCCAGCTCACCAATAGACCTTAGCGGAGCTTACACCGGGGAGCTGTTTTTT. The V and J genes are TRBV18 and TRBJ2-2; weak D call: TRBD2 (6 bases). V lost 2 bases, J lost 3 bases, and 19 bases lay in between. Per germline, CDR1 KGHSH and CDR2 LQKENI. The CDR3 extends over 18 amino acids.

The chain is built from TRBV10-3 and TRBJ2-7; possible D gene TRBD2, 6 bases. V was cut by 10 bases and J by 0 bases, with 16 bases left in between. This CDR3 region has 14 residues. Germline CDR1 and CDR2: ENHRY and SYGVKD. The CDR3 DNA reads as TGTGCCACGAATCAGGACGGGAGCTCCTACGAGCAGTACTTC. This sequence encodes CATNQDGSSYEQYF.

The chain recombines TRBV7-3 with TRBJ1-1; D is perhaps TRBD1 (6 bases). The ends were cut back, 5 bases at V and 6 bases at J, with 13 bases in the middle. Germline CDR1 reads SGHTA; CDR2 reads FQGTGA. The length of the CDR3 is 13 residues. For the CDR3, the DNA is TGTGCCAGCAGCCCCCAAGGGGGACCTGAAGCTTTCTTT. Translation gives CASSPQGGPEAFF. Full variable domain (missing parts from reference TRBV7-3 and TRBJ1-1): GAGVSQTPSNKVTEKGKYVELRCDPISGHTALYWYRQSLGQGPEFLIYFQGTGAADDSGLPNDRFFAVRPEGSVSTLKIQRTERGDSAVYLCASSPQGGPEAFFGQGTRLTVV.

V gene TRBV6-1 combines with J gene TRBJ1-5; D remains ambiguous. CDR3 length: 13 amino acids. The germline V gene has CDR1 MNHNS and CDR2 SASEGT. V shed 5 bases and J shed 5 bases, with 10 bases lying between them. In DNA, the CDR3 is TGTGCCAGCAGTTCCCAGAGGGATCAGCCCCAGCATTTT. Translation: CASSSQRDQPQHF.

The rearrangement joins TRBV28 to TRBJ1-2; 8 positions match TRBD1. CDR3 length: 15 amino acids. V gave up 7 bases and J gave up 7 bases; unmatched junction bases: 14. Germline V gene data show CDR1 as MDHEN and CDR2 as SYDVKM. CDR3 residues: CASKIAQTGVVGYTF. The CDR3 region has the DNA TGTGCCAGCAAAATCGCCCAGACAGGGGTCGTTGGCTACACCTTC.

The chain uses TRBV29-1 and TRBJ1-1, with D hard to call. Germline V lookup: CDR1 SQVTM, CDR2 ANQGSEA. With 3 bases removed from V and 7 bases from J, the gap between germline ends came to 12 bases. The CDR3 sequence is 12 residues long. The CDR3 nucleotides read TGCAGCGTTGACGATACTTTTAATGAAGCTTTCTTT. Its protein is CSVDDTFNEAFF.

V gene TRBV28 combines with J gene TRBJ1-4; 7 nucleotides match TRBD1. Germline CDR1 reads MDHEN; CDR2 reads SYDVKM. There are 15 residues in the CDR3. Unmatched junction bases numbered 9, after V lost 6 bases and J lost 5 bases. The CDR3 bases are TGTGCCAGCAGGATGACGGGACAGCGAAATGAAAAACTGTTTTTT. This gives the protein CASRMTGQRNEKLFF.

The chain carries TRBV25-1 and TRBJ2-2, with 9 bases identical to TRBD1. CDR3 size: 16 residues. The V and J ends lost 3 bases and 4 bases, in that order; junction bases with no gene match: 6. Germline V gives CDR1 MGHDK, CDR2 SYGVNS. CDR3 region: CASSDAGQGPTGELFF. Written as DNA, the CDR3 is TGTGCCAGCAGTGATGCGGGACAGGGTCCCACCGGGGAGCTGTTTTTT.

On this clone: The germline gene is not matched at one end of the junction; a read error may be the cause. The V call is TRBV5-1, the J call TRBJ2-7; TRBD2 is a possible D gene (5 bases). CDR3 length: 15 residues. The germline V gene has CDR1 SGHRS and CDR2 YFSETQ. Written as DNA, the CDR3 is TGCGCCAGCAGCTTGGCGGGGAAGTCCTCCGACGAGCAGTACTTC. Encoded protein: CASSLAGKSSDEQYF.